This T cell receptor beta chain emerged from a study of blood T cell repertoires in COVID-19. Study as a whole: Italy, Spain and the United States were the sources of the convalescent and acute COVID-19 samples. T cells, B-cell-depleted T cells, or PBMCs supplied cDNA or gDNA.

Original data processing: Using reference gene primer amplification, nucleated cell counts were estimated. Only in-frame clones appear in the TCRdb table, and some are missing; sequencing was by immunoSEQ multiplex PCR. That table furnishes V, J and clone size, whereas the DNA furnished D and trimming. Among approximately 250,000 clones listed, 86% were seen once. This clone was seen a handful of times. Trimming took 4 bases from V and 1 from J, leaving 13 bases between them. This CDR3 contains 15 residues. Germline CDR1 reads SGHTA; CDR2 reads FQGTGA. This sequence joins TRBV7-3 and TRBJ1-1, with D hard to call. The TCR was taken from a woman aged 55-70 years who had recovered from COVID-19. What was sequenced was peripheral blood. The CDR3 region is CASSSSAVGNTEAFF. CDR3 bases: TGTGCCAGCAGCTCTTCGGCGGTGGGGAACACTGAAGCTTTCTTT.